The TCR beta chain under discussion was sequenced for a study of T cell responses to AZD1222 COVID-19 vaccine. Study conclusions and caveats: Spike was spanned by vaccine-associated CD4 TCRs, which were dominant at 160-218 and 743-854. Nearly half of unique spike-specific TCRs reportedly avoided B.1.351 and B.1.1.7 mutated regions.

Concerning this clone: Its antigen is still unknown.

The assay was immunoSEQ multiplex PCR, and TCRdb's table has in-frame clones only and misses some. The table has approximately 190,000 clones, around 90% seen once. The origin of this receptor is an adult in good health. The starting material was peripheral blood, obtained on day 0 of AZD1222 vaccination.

The CDR3: CASSETSGRQGEQYF. CDR3 bases: TGTGCCAGCAGCGAGACTAGCGGGAGGCAGGGTGAGCAGTACTTC. The chain carries TRBV14 and TRBJ2-7; 13 bases are shared with TRBD2. The CDR3 consists of 15 residues. Germline trimming cut 5 bases from V and 7 bases from J; bases unmatched to any gene: 8. Germline CDR1 reads SGHDN; CDR2 reads FVKESK.